These T cell receptor beta chains were read from a single sample in a study of cytomegalovirus exposure and HLA in healthy donors. Profiled with immunoSEQ multiplex PCR; TCRdb holds only in-frame clones, not every one. The profile shows about 150,000 clones, approximately 70% of them singletons. Sequencing was done on a sample of PBMCs. The source of these receptors is a woman aged 55-69 years in good health and CMV-seronegative. Each CDR3 is given with its conserved first and last residue. Fields, in order: V gene, D gene, clone size, J gene, CDR3 protein, CDR3 DNA. The D gene is left open where the match is weak. For some rows the clone size is stated as once, few or many, or as a class when expanded; others skip it.

TRBV6-5	NA	NA	TRBJ1-5	CASNRYSNQPQHF	TGTGCCAGCAACAGATATAGCAATCAGCCCCAGCATTTT
TRBV7-6	TRBD2	NA	TRBJ2-1	CASSPTGSGGYNEQFF	TGTGCCAGCAGCCCTACGGGGTCGGGGGGCTACAATGAGCAGTTCTTC
TRBV10-3	TRBD2	few	TRBJ2-1	CAISGTSGRGVDNEQFF	TGTGCCATCAGCGGGACTAGCGGGAGAGGGGTCGACAATGAGCAGTTCTTC
TRBV11-2	TRBD2	NA	TRBJ2-3	CASRFPGLATDTQYF	TGTGCCAGCAGATTCCCGGGACTAGCAACAGATACGCAGTATTTT
TRBV20-1	NA	NA	TRBJ2-4	CSAREDDYQYF	TGCAGTGCTAGAGAGGACGACTACCAGTACTTC
TRBV7-8	NA	NA	TRBJ2-7	CASNGGSYEQYF	TGTGCCAGCAACGGCGGCTCCTACGAGCAGTACTTC
TRBV6-1	NA	few	TRBJ1-2	CASALGIGYTF	TGTGCCAGCGCTCTCGGGATTGGCTACACCTTC
TRBV29-1	NA	few	TRBJ2-4	CSVGKTDANIQYF	TGCAGCGTTGGGAAGACAGACGCAAACATTCAGTACTTC
TRBV7-2	TRBD2	NA	TRBJ2-5	CASSFRGLAGGQETQYF	TGTGCCAGCAGCTTTAGAGGACTAGCGGGGGGGCAAGAGACCCAGTACTTC
TRBV5-6	NA	few	TRBJ2-1	CASSFRDLDLNEQFF	TGTGCCAGCAGCTTTAGGGACTTAGATCTCAATGAGCAGTTCTTC
TRBV9	TRBD2	NA	TRBJ2-3	CASSAGGALTDTQYF	TGTGCCAGCAGCGCCGGGGGGGCCCTCACAGATACGCAGTATTTT
TRBV11-2	TRBD1	NA	TRBJ2-7	CASIPSGTDPGEQYF	TGTGCCAGCATACCGTCTGGGACAGACCCAGGGGAGCAGTACTTC
TRBV5-4	TRBD1	few	TRBJ1-3	CASSYNRGLGNTIYF	TGTGCCAGCAGCTATAACAGGGGGCTCGGAAACACCATATATTTT
TRBV5-8	TRBD2	few	TRBJ2-5	CASSLGSGSQETQYF	TGTGCCAGCTCGTTAGGTAGCGGGAGTCAAGAGACCCAGTACTTC
TRBV6-1	NA	NA	TRBJ1-3	CASSEAALGNTIYF	TGTGCCAGCAGTGAAGCAGCGTTGGGAAACACCATATATTTT
TRBV19	NA	NA	TRBJ2-7	CASSIDPRGEQYF	TGTGCCAGTAGTATAGATCCCCGGGGCGAGCAGTACTTC
TRBV7-2	TRBD1	NA	TRBJ1-2	CASSSFPRGSGYTF	TGTGCCAGCAGCTCCTTTCCCAGGGGGAGCGGCTACACCTTC
TRBV28	NA	NA	TRBJ2-7	CASSTRYPRPRSTAASDLYEQYF	TGTGCCAGCAGTACACGATATCCGCGGCCGCGGAGTACCGCCGCGTCCGACCTCTACGAGCAGTACTTC
TRBV10-3	NA	NA	TRBJ1-3	CAIRSAGRNSGNTIYF	TGTGCCATCCGTTCCGCAGGGCGGAACTCTGGAAACACCATATATTTT
TRBV19	TRBD1	NA	TRBJ1-2	CASNLDRGRDGYTF	TGTGCCAGTAACCTGGACAGGGGGCGTGATGGCTACACCTTC
TRBV6-6	TRBD1	NA	TRBJ1-2	CASSYVGGGGYTF	TGTGCCAGCAGTTACGTAGGGGGCGGGGGCTACACCTTC
TRBV28	NA	few	TRBJ2-7	CASSFGPKNEQYF	TGTGCCAGCAGCTTTGGCCCAAAGAACGAGCAGTACTTC
TRBV29-1	NA	NA	TRBJ2-7	CSVVVSHEQYF	TGCAGCGTTGTTGTAAGCCACGAGCAGTACTTC
TRBV5-1	TRBD2	NA	TRBJ2-1	CASKTSGGYNEQFF	TGCGCCAGCAAGACTAGCGGGGGTTACAATGAGCAGTTCTTC
TRBV5-8	TRBD1	NA	TRBJ2-3	CASSAGTGAPDTQYF	TGTGCCAGCAGCGCCGGGACAGGGGCCCCAGATACGCAGTATTTT
TRBV4-3	TRBD2	NA	TRBJ2-3	CASSQGLADTDTQYF	TGCGCCAGCAGCCAAGGGCTAGCGGACACAGATACGCAGTATTTT
TRBV5-1	NA	NA	TRBJ1-1	CASSLQAGVTEAFF	TGCGCCAGCAGCCTACAAGCAGGGGTTACTGAAGCTTTCTTT
TRBV29-1	NA	NA	TRBJ1-1	CSALESGARTEAFF	TGCAGCGCCCTTGAATCAGGGGCGCGGACTGAAGCTTTCTTT
TRBV5-1	TRBD1	few	TRBJ2-3	CASSSGGDTQYF	TGCGCCAGCAGCTCAGGGGGAGATACGCAGTATTTT
TRBV5-4	NA	NA	TRBJ1-4	CATRDRKLTNEKLFF	TGTGCCACAAGAGACAGGAAACTAACTAATGAAAAACTGTTTTTT
TRBV4-2	TRBD1	NA	TRBJ1-5	CASSQTQGADQPQHF	TGTGCCAGCAGCCAGACACAGGGGGCGGATCAGCCCCAGCATTTT
TRBV29-1	NA	NA	TRBJ2-7	CSARRGVYEQYF	TGCAGCGCCCGCAGGGGGGTTTACGAGCAGTACTTC
TRBV19	NA	NA	TRBJ2-7	CASSPQIDSYEQYF	TGTGCCAGTAGCCCTCAGATCGATTCCTACGAGCAGTACTTC
TRBV7-2	NA	NA	TRBJ2-7	CASSLYYEQYF	TGTGCCAGCAGCTTGTACTACGAGCAGTACTTC
TRBV29-1	NA	once	TRBJ2-7	CSVRSLASYEQYF	TGCAGCGTCCGATCGTTGGCCTCCTACGAGCAGTACTTC
TRBV4-1	NA	NA	TRBJ1-1	CASSQVGPNREAFF	TGCGCCAGCAGCCAAGTTGGCCCGAATCGTGAAGCTTTCTTT
TRBV7-3	NA	NA	TRBJ1-6	CASSLIENSPLHF	TGTGCCAGCAGCTTAATAGAAAATTCACCCCTCCACTTT
TRBV5-1	TRBD2	NA	TRBJ2-5	CASSGGLAGTETQYF	TGCGCCAGCAGCGGCGGACTAGCGGGAACAGAGACCCAGTACTTC
TRBV5-1	NA	NA	TRBJ2-3	CASSLGTVSTDTQYF	TGCGCCAGCAGCTTGGGGACAGTCAGCACAGATACGCAGTATTTT
TRBV28	TRBD1	few	TRBJ1-4	CASSYTGTGNEKLFF	TGTGCCAGCAGCTATACCGGGACAGGGAATGAAAAACTGTTTTTT
TRBV9	NA	NA	TRBJ1-5	CASSVTGLSNQPQHF	TGTGCCAGCAGCGTGACAGGTTTGAGCAATCAGCCCCAGCATTTT
TRBV4-2	TRBD2	NA	TRBJ2-4	CASSQNTGTSKNIQYF	TGTGCCAGCAGCCAGAATACCGGGACTAGCAAAAACATTCAGTACTTC
TRBV7-2	TRBD2	NA	TRBJ2-1	CASSLGGGSNEQFF	TGTGCCAGCAGCTTGGGCGGGGGGAGCAATGAGCAGTTCTTC
TRBV9	NA	NA	TRBJ1-1	CASSVDGVSEAFF	TGTGCCAGCAGCGTGGACGGGGTGAGTGAAGCTTTCTTT
TRBV19	NA	NA	TRBJ1-2	CASSIDPSGNYGYTF	TGTGCCAGTAGTATAGATCCGTCGGGGAACTATGGCTACACCTTC
TRBV5-1	NA	NA	TRBJ1-1	CASRTGTPNTEAFF	TGCGCCAGCAGGACCGGGACACCGAACACTGAAGCTTTCTTT
TRBV19	TRBD1	NA	TRBJ2-7	CASSIGTGQAYEQYF	TGTGCCAGTAGTATTGGGACGGGACAGGCCTACGAGCAGTACTTC
TRBV6-1	NA	NA	TRBJ2-7	CASKTGSIYEQYF	TGTGCCAGCAAGACCGGGTCTATCTACGAGCAGTACTTC
TRBV5-6	TRBD1	NA	TRBJ2-7	CASSLMDRVSYEQYF	TGTGCCAGCAGCTTGATGGACAGGGTCTCCTACGAGCAGTACTTC